Shown below are 12 T cell receptor beta chains from a single sample sequenced in a study of prognosis after radiotherapy for stage I lung cancer. Template was genomic DNA; TCR beta CDR3 amplified in two multiplex PCR rounds. Used in first-round PCR were primers specific to each TRBV and TRBJ gene. Via MiXCR, TCRdb re-called the multiplex PCR reads, giving one row per CDR3 protein. The table has roughly 30,000 distinct CDR3 sequences, about 40% seen once. Sequencing was performed on PBMCs, taken before or after stereotactic body radiation therapy (not recorded which). The origin of the receptors is a donor over 45 with non-small cell lung cancer.

The rearrangement links TRBV5-1 to TRBJ2-1, with 7 bases matching TRBD1. CDR1 and CDR2 from the germline V gene are SGHRS and YFSETQ. The CDR3 is made up of 14 amino acids. The trim removed 1 base at V and 5 bases at J, leaving 3 bases unmatched. The CDR3, as DNA: TGCGCCAGCAGCTTGCACAGGGGTAACAATGAGCAGTTCTTC. It specifies CASSLHRGNNEQFF. The full variable domain, rest sourced from reference TRBV5-1 and TRBJ2-1, is KAGVTQTPRYLIKTRGQQVTLSCSPISGHRSVSWYQQTPGQGLQFLFEYFSETQRNKGNFPGRFSGRQFSNSRSEMNVSTLELGDSALYLCASSLHRGNNEQFFGPGTRLTVL.

This clonotype was counted a few times. The chain recombines TRBV27 with TRBJ1-2, with TRBD1 matching over 8 bases. Losses at the gene ends were 5 bases for V and 3 bases for J; bases not matched to a gene: 5. CDR3 size: 14 residues. Germline lookup yields CDR1 MNHEY and CDR2 SMNVEV (reference sequence). CDR3 in amino acids: CASSPTGGHYGYTF. The CDR3 DNA reads as TGTGCCAGCAGTCCAACAGGGGGGCACTATGGCTACACCTTC.

This clonotype has a count of ten or more. The chain links TRBV18 to TRBJ2-7, with 7 bases that match TRBD1. J was trimmed by 5 bases and V by 3 bases; bases with no gene match: 7. CDR3 size: 14 residues. CDR1 KGHSH and CDR2 LQKENI come from the germline V gene. CDR3 residues: CASSPQTGSDEQYF. The CDR3 DNA follows: TGTGCCAGCTCACCCCAGACAGGGTCGGACGAGCAGTACTTC.

This clonotype is medium-sized (0.01 to 0.1%) by share. V is TRBV6-1 and J is TRBJ1-6; unclear D gene. CDR3 size: 14 residues. Germline-derived CDR1 and CDR2 are MNHNS and SASEGT. V lost 4 bases and J lost 1, with 5 bases in between. The CDR3 loop is CASSGRSYNSPLHF. The CDR3 DNA reads TGTGCCAGCAGTGGGCGGTCCTATAATTCACCCCTCCACTTT.

This clonotype was counted many times. The rearrangement links TRBV6-2 or TRBV6-3 to TRBJ1-4; 7 bases agree with TRBD1. Germline assignment: CDR1 MNHEY and CDR2 SVGEGT. The V and J ends lost 7 bases and 6 bases, in that order; junction bases with no gene match: 5. CDR3 length: 13 residues. The CDR3 DNA reads TGTGCCAGCACGGACAGGATGGATGAAAAACTGTTTTTT. Its protein is CASTDRMDEKLFF.

In the case of this clonotype: The junction differs from germline at one of its ends, possibly a read error. The V call is TRBV6-6, the J call TRBJ1-4, with 7 bases matching TRBD1. Germline assignment: CDR1 MNHNY and CDR2 SVGAGI (reference sequence). CDR3 length equals 15 residues. CDR3 sequence: CVSSYGRGEGEKLFF. CDR3 bases: TGTGTCAGCAGTTACGGCAGGGGGGAAGGCGAAAAACTGTTTTTT.

This clonotype was observed at least ten times. The gene calls are TRBV5-8 and TRBJ1-2; 7 positions agree with TRBD1. In germline, CDR1 is SGHTS, CDR2 YDEGEE. The junction had 14 bases not matched to a gene; V was cut back by 5 bases and J by 4 bases. The CDR3 consists of 16 residues. CDR3 sequence: CASSSTLNRGLYGYTF. CDR3 DNA sequence: TGTGCCAGCAGTAGTACCTTAAACAGGGGCCTCTATGGCTACACCTTC.

Details on this clonotype: Given a much more abundant clone one base away, this may be a read error. This chain joins TRBV30 and TRBJ2-3; TRBD2 agrees at 12 bases. Germline loops: CDR1 GTSNPN, CDR2 SVGIG (reference sequence). J was trimmed by 3 bases and V by 2 bases; bases with no gene match: 15. The CDR3 loop spans 19 amino acids. The CDR3 is CAWSRATRRGLAGTDTQYF. The DNA for the CDR3 is TGTGCCTGGAGTAGGGCGACCAGGCGAGGACTAGCGGGGACAGATACGCAGTATTTT.

About this clonotype: Sequence at one end of the junction differs from germline and may be a read error. This chain joins TRBV2 and TRBJ2-7; D is undetermined. CDR1 and CDR2 (germline): SNHLY, FYNNEI. This CDR3 has 12 residues. The CDR3 loop is CANSLDVYEQYF. The CDR3 DNA is TGTGCCAACAGTCTTGATGTCTACGAGCAGTACTTC.

This clonotype showed up just once. V is TRBV20-1 and J is TRBJ2-5; TRBD2 aligns across 12 bases. With V trimmed by 3 bases and J by 9 bases, 8 bases remained unmatched. The CDR3 is 14 residues long. Per germline, CDR1 DFQATT and CDR2 SNEGSKA (reference sequence). CDR3 DNA sequence: TGCAGTGCTAGCGGGCTAGCGGGAGGGGAGGCCCAGTACTTC. It specifies CSASGLAGGEAQYF.

The table lists this clonotype with many counts. The chain is built from TRBV18 and TRBJ2-7, with TRBD1 identical over 7 bases. This CDR3 region has 14 residues. V lost 5 bases and J lost 0; bases outside the gene matches: 4. Germline assignment: CDR1 KGHSH and CDR2 LQKENI. The CDR3 nucleotides read TGTGCCAGCTCATTAGGGGACAGCTCCTACGAGCAGTACTTC. It translates to CASSLGDSSYEQYF.

This clonotype was seen ten or more times. This chain joins TRBV6-2 or TRBV6-3 and TRBJ2-5; 13 bases line up with TRBD2. Germline V gives CDR1 MNHEY, CDR2 SVGEGT. The CDR3 totals 18 residues. The V and J ends lost 2 bases and 0 bases, in that order; junction bases with no gene match: 6. CDR3 sequence reads: CASSYRLAGGSYQETQYF. DNA of the CDR3: TGTGCCAGCAGTTACAGACTAGCGGGGGGATCGTACCAAGAGACCCAGTACTTC.